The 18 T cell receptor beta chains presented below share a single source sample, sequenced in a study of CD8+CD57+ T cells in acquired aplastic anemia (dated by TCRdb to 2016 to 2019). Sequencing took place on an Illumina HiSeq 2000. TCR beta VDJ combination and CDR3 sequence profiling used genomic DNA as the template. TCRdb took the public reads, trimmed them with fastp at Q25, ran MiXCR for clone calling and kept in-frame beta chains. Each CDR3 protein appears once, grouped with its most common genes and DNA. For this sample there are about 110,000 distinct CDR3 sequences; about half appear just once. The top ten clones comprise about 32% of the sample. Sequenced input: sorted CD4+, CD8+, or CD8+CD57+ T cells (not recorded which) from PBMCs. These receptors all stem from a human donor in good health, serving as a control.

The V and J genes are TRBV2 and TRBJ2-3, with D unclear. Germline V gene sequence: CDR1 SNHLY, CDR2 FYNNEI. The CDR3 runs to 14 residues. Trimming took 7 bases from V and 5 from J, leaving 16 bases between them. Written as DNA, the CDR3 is TGTGCCAGCACTGCTTTCGAGGCAGGAGATACGCAGTATTTT. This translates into CASTAFEAGDTQYF.

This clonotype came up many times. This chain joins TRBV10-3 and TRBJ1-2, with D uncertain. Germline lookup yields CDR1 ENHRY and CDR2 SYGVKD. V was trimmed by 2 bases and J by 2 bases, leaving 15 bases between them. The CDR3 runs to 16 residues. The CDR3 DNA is TGTGCCATCAGTGAGGCGAATACAGAGTTAAACTATGGCTACACCTTC. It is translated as CAISEANTELNYGYTF.

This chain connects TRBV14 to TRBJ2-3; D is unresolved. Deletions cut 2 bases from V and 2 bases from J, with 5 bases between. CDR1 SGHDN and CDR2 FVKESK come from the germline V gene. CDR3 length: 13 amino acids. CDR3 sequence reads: CASSQFLTDTQYF. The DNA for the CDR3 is TGTGCCAGCAGCCAATTCCTCACAGATACGCAGTATTTT.

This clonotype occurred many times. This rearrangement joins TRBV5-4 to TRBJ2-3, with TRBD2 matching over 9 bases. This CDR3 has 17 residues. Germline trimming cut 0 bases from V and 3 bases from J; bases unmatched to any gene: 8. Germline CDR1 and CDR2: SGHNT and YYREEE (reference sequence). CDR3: CASSLASAGGMTDTQYF. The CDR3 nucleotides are TGTGCCAGCAGCTTGGCCTCAGCGGGGGGAATGACAGATACGCAGTATTTT.

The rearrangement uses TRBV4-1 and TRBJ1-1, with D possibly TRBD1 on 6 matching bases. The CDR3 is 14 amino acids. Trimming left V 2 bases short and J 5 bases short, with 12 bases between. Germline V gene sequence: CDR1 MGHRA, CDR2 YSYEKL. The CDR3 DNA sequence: TGCGCCAGCAGCCAAAACAGGGAGTGGACTGAAGCTTTCTTT. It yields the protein CASSQNREWTEAFF.

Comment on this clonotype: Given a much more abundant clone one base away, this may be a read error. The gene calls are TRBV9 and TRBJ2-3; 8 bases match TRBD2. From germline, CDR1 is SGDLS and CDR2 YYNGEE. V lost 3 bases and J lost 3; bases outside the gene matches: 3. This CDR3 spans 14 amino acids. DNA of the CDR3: TGTGCCAGCAGCGGAGCGGGGGAAACAGATACGCAGTATTTT. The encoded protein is CASSGAGETDTQYF.

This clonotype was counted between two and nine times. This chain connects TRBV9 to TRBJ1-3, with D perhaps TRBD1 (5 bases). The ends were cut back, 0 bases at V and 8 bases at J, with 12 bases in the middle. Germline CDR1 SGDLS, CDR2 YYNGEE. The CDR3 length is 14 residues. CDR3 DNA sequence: TGTGCCAGCAGCGTAGGAGACAGTCTGCACACCATATATTTT. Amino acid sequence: CASSVGDSLHTIYF.

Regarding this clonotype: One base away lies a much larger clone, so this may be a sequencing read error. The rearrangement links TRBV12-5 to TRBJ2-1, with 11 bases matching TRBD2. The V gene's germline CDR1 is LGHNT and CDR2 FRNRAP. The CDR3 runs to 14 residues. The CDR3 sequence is CASGQGLAEVIQSF. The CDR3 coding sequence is TGTGCTAGTGGCCAGGGACTAGCGGAGGTAATACAGTCCTTC.

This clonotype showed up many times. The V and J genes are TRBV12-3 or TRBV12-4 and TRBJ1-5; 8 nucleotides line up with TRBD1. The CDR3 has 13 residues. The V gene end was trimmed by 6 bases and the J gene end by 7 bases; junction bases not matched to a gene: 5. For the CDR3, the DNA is TGTGCCAGCAGCGGACAGGGCCGGCAGCCCCAGCATTTT. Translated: CASSGQGRQPQHF.

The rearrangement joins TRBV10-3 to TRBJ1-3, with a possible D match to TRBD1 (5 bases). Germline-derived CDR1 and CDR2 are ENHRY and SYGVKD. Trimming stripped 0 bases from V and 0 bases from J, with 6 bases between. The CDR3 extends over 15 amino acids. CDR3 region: CAISESGPSGNTIYF. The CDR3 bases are TGTGCCATCAGTGAGTCGGGACCCTCTGGAAACACCATATATTTT.

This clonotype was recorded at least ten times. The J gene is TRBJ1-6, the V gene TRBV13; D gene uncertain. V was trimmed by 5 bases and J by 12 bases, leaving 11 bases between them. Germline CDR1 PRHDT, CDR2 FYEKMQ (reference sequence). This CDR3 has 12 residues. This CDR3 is CASSPIREPLHF. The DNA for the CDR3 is TGTGCCAGCAGCCCAATTCGGGAACCCCTCCACTTT.

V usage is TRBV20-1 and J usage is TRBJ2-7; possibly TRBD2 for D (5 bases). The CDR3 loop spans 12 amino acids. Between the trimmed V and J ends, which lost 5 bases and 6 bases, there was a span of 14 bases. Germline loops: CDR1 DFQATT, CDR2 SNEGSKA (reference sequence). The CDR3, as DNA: TGCAGTGCTCGAGCGGCAGGCGTCGAGCAGTACTTC. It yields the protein CSARAAGVEQYF.

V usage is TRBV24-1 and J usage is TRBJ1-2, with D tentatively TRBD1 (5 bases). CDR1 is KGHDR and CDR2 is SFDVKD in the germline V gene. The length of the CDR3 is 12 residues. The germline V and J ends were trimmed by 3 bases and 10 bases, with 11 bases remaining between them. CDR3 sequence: CATSDEGPLYTF. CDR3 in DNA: TGTGCCACCAGTGATGAGGGGCCCCTCTACACCTTC.

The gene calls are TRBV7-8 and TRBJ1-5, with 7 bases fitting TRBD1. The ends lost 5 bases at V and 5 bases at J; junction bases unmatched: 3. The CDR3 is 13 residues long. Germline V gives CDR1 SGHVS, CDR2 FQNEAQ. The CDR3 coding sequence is TGTGCCAGCAGCCCAGACAGGGATCAGCCCCAGCATTTT. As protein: CASSPDRDQPQHF.

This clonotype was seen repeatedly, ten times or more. The DNA of the CDR3 is TGTGCCAGCAGTGAAGGGACGGCCTATGGCTACACCTTC. Residues: CASSEGTAYGYTF. This rearrangement joins TRBV6-1 to TRBJ1-2; D call uncertain. The V gene lost 1 base and the J gene lost 4 bases, with 7 bases spanning the gap. The germline CDR1 and CDR2 sequences are MNHNS and SASEGT. The length of the CDR3 is 13 residues.

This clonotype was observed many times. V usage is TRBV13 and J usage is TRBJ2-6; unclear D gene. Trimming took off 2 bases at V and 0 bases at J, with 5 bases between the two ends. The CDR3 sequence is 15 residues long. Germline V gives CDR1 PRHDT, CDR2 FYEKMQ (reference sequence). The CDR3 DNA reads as TGTGCCAGCAGCTTACAGCTCTCTGGGGCCAACGTCCTGACTTTC. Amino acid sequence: CASSLQLSGANVLTF.

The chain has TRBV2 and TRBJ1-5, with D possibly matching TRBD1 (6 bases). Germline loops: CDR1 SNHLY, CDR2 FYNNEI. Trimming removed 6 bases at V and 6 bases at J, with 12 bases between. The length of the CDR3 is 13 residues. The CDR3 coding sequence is TGTGCCAGCAGGCGGGAGGGGGTTCAGCCCCAGCATTTT. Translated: CASRREGVQPQHF.

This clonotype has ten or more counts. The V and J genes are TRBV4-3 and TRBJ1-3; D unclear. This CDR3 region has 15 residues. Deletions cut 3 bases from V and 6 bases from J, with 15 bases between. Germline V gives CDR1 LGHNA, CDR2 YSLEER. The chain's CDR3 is CASSQYVAEQNTIYF. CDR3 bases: TGCGCCAGCAGCCAGTATGTTGCTGAACAAAACACCATATATTTT.